A selection of T cell receptor beta chains follows, all from one sample in a study of response to subunit inactivated influenza vaccine. One entry per CDR3 protein, called by TCRdb with MiXCR from the RT-PCR reads. The sample has 650,000 to 800,000 distinct CDR3 sequences; approximately 15% are singletons. The sequencing here drew on PBMCs from blood, taken 14 to 15 days before vaccination. The origin of the receptors is a man aged 50-60 years who received an inactivated influenza vaccine. CDR3s include the opening cysteine and the closing phenylalanine or tryptophan. Fields, in order: CDR3 length, J gene, V gene, CDR3 protein.

cdr3_length: 14
j_call: TRBJ2-1
v_call: TRBV6-1
cdr3_aa: CASTPAGAYNEQFF

cdr3_length: 16
j_call: TRBJ2-1
v_call: TRBV4-1
cdr3_aa: CASSQVGREAYNEQFF

cdr3_length: 11
j_call: TRBJ2-7
v_call: TRBV6-2/TRBV6-3
cdr3_aa: CATGLTYEQYF

cdr3_length: 11
j_call: TRBJ1-6
v_call: TRBV12-3/TRBV12-4
cdr3_aa: CASSKNSPLHF

cdr3_length: 13
j_call: TRBJ1-5
v_call: TRBV10-3
cdr3_aa: CAISEGRTESQHF

cdr3_length: 17
j_call: TRBJ1-5
v_call: TRBV20-1
cdr3_aa: CSARSNPGQGMSQPQHF

cdr3_length: 14
j_call: TRBJ2-2
v_call: TRBV24-1
cdr3_aa: CATSGAEITGELFF

cdr3_length: 16
j_call: TRBJ2-3
v_call: TRBV7-8
cdr3_aa: CASSQYGGGAGDTQYF

cdr3_length: 14
j_call: TRBJ2-7
v_call: TRBV28
cdr3_aa: CASSLLRKSYEQYF

cdr3_length: 13
j_call: TRBJ2-1
v_call: TRBV18
cdr3_aa: CASSQTTGFEQFF

cdr3_length: 14
j_call: TRBJ2-5
v_call: TRBV6-4
cdr3_aa: CATRTRPIQETQYF

cdr3_length: 14
j_call: TRBJ1-1
v_call: TRBV29-1
cdr3_aa: CSVDVGGRNTEAFF

cdr3_length: 13
j_call: TRBJ2-3
v_call: TRBV25-1
cdr3_aa: CASSAAGGPTQYF

cdr3_length: 12
j_call: TRBJ2-7
v_call: TRBV10-3
cdr3_aa: CAISESVYEQYF

cdr3_length: 16
j_call: TRBJ2-3
v_call: TRBV4-3
cdr3_aa: CASSQGPAGAADTQYF

cdr3_length: 14
j_call: TRBJ1-5
v_call: TRBV20-1
cdr3_aa: CSARAEGGVLPQHF

cdr3_length: 16
j_call: TRBJ2-7
v_call: TRBV4-1
cdr3_aa: CASSQHRASGAYEQYF

cdr3_length: 17
j_call: TRBJ2-7
v_call: TRBV5-1
cdr3_aa: CASSFSGTSGSIMEQYF

cdr3_length: 16
j_call: TRBJ2-1
v_call: TRBV7-9
cdr3_aa: CASSISGGHSYNEQFF

cdr3_length: 15
j_call: TRBJ2-5
v_call: TRBV19
cdr3_aa: CASSRTSGKFETQYF

cdr3_length: 12
j_call: TRBJ1-3
v_call: TRBV24-1
cdr3_aa: CATSDYGNTIYF

cdr3_length: 13
j_call: TRBJ1-2
v_call: TRBV20-1
cdr3_aa: CSAPRTDSAGYTF

cdr3_length: 16
j_call: TRBJ1-1
v_call: TRBV12-3/TRBV12-4
cdr3_aa: CASSFMVGRGRTEAFF

cdr3_length: 16
j_call: TRBJ2-7
v_call: TRBV13
cdr3_aa: CASSFVRRADPSEQYF

cdr3_length: 13
j_call: TRBJ2-1
v_call: TRBV7-3
cdr3_aa: CASSKKRDDEQFF

cdr3_length: 16
j_call: TRBJ2-1
v_call: TRBV5-1
cdr3_aa: CASQQRGLAGDDEQFF

cdr3_length: 13
j_call: TRBJ2-1
v_call: TRBV29-1
cdr3_aa: CSVGNPSSNEQFF

cdr3_length: 13
j_call: TRBJ2-2
v_call: TRBV20-1
cdr3_aa: CSARELAIGELFF

cdr3_length: 15
j_call: TRBJ2-1
v_call: TRBV7-2
cdr3_aa: CASSLGEGVGDEQFF

cdr3_length: 13
j_call: TRBJ1-4
v_call: TRBV20-1
cdr3_aa: CSARVSHNEKLFF

cdr3_length: 19
j_call: TRBJ2-1
v_call: TRBV4-3
cdr3_aa: CASSQDKRLAGVIGNEQFF

cdr3_length: 14
j_call: TRBJ2-2
v_call: TRBV29-1
cdr3_aa: CSVSRGTNTGELFF

cdr3_length: 15
j_call: TRBJ1-5
v_call: TRBV6-1
cdr3_aa: CASSPGTYSNQPQHF

cdr3_length: 16
j_call: TRBJ1-3
v_call: TRBV12-3/TRBV12-4
cdr3_aa: CASSSGLRSSGNTIYF

cdr3_length: 14
j_call: TRBJ2-7
v_call: TRBV28
cdr3_aa: CASSQGTGNYEQYF

cdr3_length: 18
j_call: TRBJ2-7
v_call: TRBV5-5
cdr3_aa: CASSFGSRGRPDSYEQYF

cdr3_length: 13
j_call: TRBJ2-7
v_call: TRBV20-1
cdr3_aa: CSAVQKPSYEQYF

cdr3_length: 14
j_call: TRBJ2-1
v_call: TRBV21-1
cdr3_aa: CANHGGQVYNEQFF

cdr3_length: 13
j_call: TRBJ2-7
v_call: TRBV5-1
cdr3_aa: CASSLVAGDEQYF

cdr3_length: 14
j_call: TRBJ2-7
v_call: TRBV27
cdr3_aa: CASSSTGGLKEQYF

cdr3_length: 17
j_call: TRBJ2-1
v_call: TRBV24-1
cdr3_aa: CATSDLHPPSSYNEQFF

cdr3_length: 15
j_call: TRBJ1-1
v_call: TRBV7-8
cdr3_aa: CASSPLGQGIGEAFF

cdr3_length: 16
j_call: TRBJ2-1
v_call: TRBV15
cdr3_aa: CATSRAVGRFYNEQFF

cdr3_length: 13
j_call: TRBJ1-2
v_call: TRBV20-1
cdr3_aa: CSASLRSNYGYTF

cdr3_length: 14
j_call: TRBJ1-3
v_call: TRBV7-2
cdr3_aa: CASSPGQGPNTIYF

cdr3_length: 14
j_call: TRBJ2-3
v_call: TRBV20-1
cdr3_aa: CSAKGLAGGYTQYF

cdr3_length: 15
j_call: TRBJ2-3
v_call: TRBV5-1
cdr3_aa: CASSLNSGGTDTQYF

cdr3_length: 14
j_call: TRBJ2-2
v_call: TRBV10-3
cdr3_aa: CAASSAGDTGELFF

cdr3_length: 14
j_call: TRBJ2-1
v_call: TRBV6-2/TRBV6-3
cdr3_aa: CASRETGPRNEQFF

cdr3_length: 14
j_call: TRBJ2-5
v_call: TRBV12-3/TRBV12-4
cdr3_aa: CASSPRGLQETQYF

cdr3_length: 15
j_call: TRBJ2-1
v_call: TRBV2
cdr3_aa: CASSLTGGSRNEQFF

cdr3_length: 15
j_call: TRBJ2-7
v_call: TRBV18
cdr3_aa: CASSVTGTGGNEQYF

cdr3_length: 16
j_call: TRBJ2-2
v_call: TRBV20-1
cdr3_aa: CSVPARTSHGTGELFF

cdr3_length: 14
j_call: TRBJ2-5
v_call: TRBV28
cdr3_aa: CASSFSPLGGTQYF

cdr3_length: 14
j_call: TRBJ2-4
v_call: TRBV5-1
cdr3_aa: CASSLEGQGDIQYF

cdr3_length: 12
j_call: TRBJ2-7
v_call: TRBV10-3
cdr3_aa: CATGQDSYEQYF

cdr3_length: 13
j_call: TRBJ1-6
v_call: TRBV9
cdr3_aa: CASSVGPTGALHF